The 4 T cell receptor beta chains reported below all come from one sample, sequenced in a study of post-analysis software for immune sequencing data. General study findings and limits: Patients used several TRBV segments, including TRBV5-6, TRBV5-1 and TRBV20-1, more often than controls.

Unique molecular identifiers tagged the TCR beta cDNA libraries. TCRdb used MiXCR to reprocess the PCR reads, holding one entry per CDR3 protein. Among 380,000 or so distinct CDR3 sequences listed, less than 40% were seen once. These receptors' antigens are unknown. The specimen was blood. The origin of the receptors is a girl aged 10-17 years with multiple sclerosis.

The V gene is TRBV4-1, the J gene TRBJ2-3; 9 bases fit TRBD2. J gave up 4 bases and V 0 bases, and 8 bases lay outside the gene matches. The germline gives CDR1 MGHRA, CDR2 YSYEKL. The CDR3 has 17 amino acids. DNA for the CDR3: TGCGCCAGCAGCCAAGATCCGGGACTAGCCTTTTCAGATACGCAGTATTTT. It yields the protein CASSQDPGLAFSDTQYF.

The gene calls are TRBV4-1 and TRBJ2-3; TRBD2 matches 8 bases. Germline lookup yields CDR1 MGHRA and CDR2 YSYEKL. The V gene end was trimmed by 0 bases and the J gene end by 2 bases; junction bases not matched to a gene: 4. The CDR3 consists of 16 residues. CDR3: CASSQDWRGATDTQYF. In DNA, the CDR3 is TGCGCCAGCAGCCAAGATTGGCGGGGGGCCACAGATACGCAGTATTTT.

V and J are TRBV4-1 and TRBJ1-4, with TRBD1 as a possible D gene (6 bases). V gave up 6 bases and J gave up 8 bases, with 16 bases separating them. This CDR3 is built from 14 residues. Germline-derived CDR1 and CDR2 are MGHRA and YSYEKL. The CDR3 loop reads CASRLAGAGEKLFF. The CDR3 DNA reads TGCGCCAGCAGGTTGGCAGGGGCGGGGGAAAAACTGTTTTTT.

The chain recombines TRBV9 with TRBJ2-5; 10 bases fit TRBD1. The CDR3 contains 14 residues. The germline V gene encodes CDR1 SGDLS and CDR2 YYNGEE. V shed 1 base and J 5 bases; nucleotides not matched to a gene: 2. The CDR3 spells CASSVWTGGETQYF. The CDR3 nucleotides read TGTGCCAGCAGCGTATGGACAGGGGGTGAGACCCAGTACTTC.